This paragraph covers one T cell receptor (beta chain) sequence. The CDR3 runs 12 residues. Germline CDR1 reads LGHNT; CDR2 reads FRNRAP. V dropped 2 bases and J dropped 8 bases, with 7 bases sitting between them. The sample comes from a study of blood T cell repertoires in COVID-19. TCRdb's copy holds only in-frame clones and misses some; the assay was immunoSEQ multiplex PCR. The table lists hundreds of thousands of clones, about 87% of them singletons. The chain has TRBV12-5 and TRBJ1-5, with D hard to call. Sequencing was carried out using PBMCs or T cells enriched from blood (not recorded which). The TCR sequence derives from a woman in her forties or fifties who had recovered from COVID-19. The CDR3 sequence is CASGLNAEPQHF. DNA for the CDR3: TGTGCTAGTGGTTTGAATGCGGAGCCCCAGCATTTT.